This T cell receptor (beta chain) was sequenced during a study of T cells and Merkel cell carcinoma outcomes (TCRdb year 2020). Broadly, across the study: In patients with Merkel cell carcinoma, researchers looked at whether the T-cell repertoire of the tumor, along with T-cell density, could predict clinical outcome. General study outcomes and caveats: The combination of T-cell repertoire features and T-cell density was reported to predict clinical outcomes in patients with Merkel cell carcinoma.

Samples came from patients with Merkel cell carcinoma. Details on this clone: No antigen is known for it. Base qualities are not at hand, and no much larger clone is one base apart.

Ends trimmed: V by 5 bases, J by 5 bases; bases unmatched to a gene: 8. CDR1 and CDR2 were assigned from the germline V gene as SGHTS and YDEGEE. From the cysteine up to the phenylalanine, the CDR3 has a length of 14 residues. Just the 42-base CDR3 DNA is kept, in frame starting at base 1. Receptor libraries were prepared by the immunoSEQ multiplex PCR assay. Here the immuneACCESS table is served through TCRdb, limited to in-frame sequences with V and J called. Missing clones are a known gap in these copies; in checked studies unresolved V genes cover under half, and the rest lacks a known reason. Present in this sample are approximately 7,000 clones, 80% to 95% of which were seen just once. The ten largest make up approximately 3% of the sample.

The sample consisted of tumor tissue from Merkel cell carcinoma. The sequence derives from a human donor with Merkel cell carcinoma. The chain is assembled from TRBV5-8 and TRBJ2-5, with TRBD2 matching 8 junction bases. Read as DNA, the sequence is TGTGCCAGCAGGTACCGGGAGGGGTATGAGACCCAGTACTTC. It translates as CASRYREGYETQYF. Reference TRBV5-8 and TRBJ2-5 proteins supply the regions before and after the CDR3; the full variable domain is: EAGVTQSPTHLIKTRGQQATLRCSPISGHTSVYWYQQALGLGLQFLLWYDEGEERNRGNFPPRFSGRQFPNYSSELNVNALELEDSALYLCASRYREGYETQYFGPGTRLLVL.